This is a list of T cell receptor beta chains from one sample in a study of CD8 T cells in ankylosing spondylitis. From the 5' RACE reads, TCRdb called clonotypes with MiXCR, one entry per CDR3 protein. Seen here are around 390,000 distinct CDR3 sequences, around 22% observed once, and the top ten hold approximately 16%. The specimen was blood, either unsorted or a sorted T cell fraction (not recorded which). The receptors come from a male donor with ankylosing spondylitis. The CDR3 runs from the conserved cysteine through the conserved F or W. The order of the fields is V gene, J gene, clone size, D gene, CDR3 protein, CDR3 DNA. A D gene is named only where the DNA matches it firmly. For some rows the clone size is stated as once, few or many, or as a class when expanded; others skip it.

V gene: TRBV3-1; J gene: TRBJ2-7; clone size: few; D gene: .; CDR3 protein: CASSLGTQSYEQYF; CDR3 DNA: TGTGCCAGCAGCCTGGGGACCCAAAGCTACGAGCAGTACTTC
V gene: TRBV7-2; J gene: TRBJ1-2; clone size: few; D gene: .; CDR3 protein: CASSPGVRSNYGYTF; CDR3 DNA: TGTGCCAGCAGCCCAGGGGTGAGATCTAACTATGGCTACACCTTC
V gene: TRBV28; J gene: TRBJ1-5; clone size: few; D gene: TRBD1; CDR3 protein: CASSVARQGFNQPQHF; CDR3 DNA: TGTGCCAGCAGTGTCGCTCGACAGGGGTTCAATCAGCCCCAGCATTTT
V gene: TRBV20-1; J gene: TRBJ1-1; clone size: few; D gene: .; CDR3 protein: CSEEGNTEAFF; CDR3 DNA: TGCAGTGAAGAAGGGAACACTGAAGCTTTCTTT
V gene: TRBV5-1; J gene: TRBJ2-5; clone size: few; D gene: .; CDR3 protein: CASSYLLQAVGETQYF; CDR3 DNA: TGCGCCAGCAGCTATCTTCTTCAAGCGGTGGGGGAGACCCAGTACTTC
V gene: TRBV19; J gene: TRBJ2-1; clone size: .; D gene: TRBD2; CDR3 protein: CASSISRLAGGNEQFF; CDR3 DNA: TGTGCCAGTAGTATAAGTCGGCTAGCGGGAGGCAATGAGCAGTTCTTC
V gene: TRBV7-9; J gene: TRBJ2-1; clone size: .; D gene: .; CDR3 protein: CASSWRGSYNEQFF; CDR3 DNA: TGTGCCAGCAGCTGGCGGGGCTCCTACAATGAGCAGTTCTTC
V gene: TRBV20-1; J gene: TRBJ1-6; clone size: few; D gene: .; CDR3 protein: CSAILGATAPLHF; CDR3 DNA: TGCAGTGCTATCCTTGGGGCCACGGCACCCCTCCACTTT
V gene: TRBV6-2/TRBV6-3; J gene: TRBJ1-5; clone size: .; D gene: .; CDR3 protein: CASNNDIYQPQHF; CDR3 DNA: TGTGCCAGCAACAACGACATTTATCAGCCCCAGCATTTT
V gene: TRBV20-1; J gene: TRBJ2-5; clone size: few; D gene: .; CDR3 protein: CSASEPSGAVGRTQYF; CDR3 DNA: TGCAGTGCTAGTGAACCGTCAGGGGCTGTCGGTAGGACCCAGTACTTC
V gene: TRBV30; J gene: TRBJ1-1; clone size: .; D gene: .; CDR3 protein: CAWSRYRDLTEAFF; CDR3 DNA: TGTGCCTGGTCCCGATACAGGGACTTGACTGAAGCTTTCTTT
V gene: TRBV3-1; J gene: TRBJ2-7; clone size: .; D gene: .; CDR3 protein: CASSQEQGREQYF; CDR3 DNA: TGTGCCAGCAGCCAAGAGCAGGGGCGCGAGCAGTACTTC
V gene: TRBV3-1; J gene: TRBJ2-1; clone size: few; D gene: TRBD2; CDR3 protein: CASSPPGLAVYNEQFF; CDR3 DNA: TGTGCCAGCAGCCCCCCCGGACTAGCAGTCTACAATGAGCAGTTCTTC
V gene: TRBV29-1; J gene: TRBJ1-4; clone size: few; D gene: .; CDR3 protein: CSVGPPGTSNEKLFF; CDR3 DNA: TGCAGCGTTGGGCCCCCCGGGACATCTAATGAAAAACTGTTTTTT
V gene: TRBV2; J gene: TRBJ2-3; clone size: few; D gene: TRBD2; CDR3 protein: CASSEDGGTSTDTQYF; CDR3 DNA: TGTGCCAGCAGTGAAGACGGGGGGACTAGCACAGATACGCAGTATTTT
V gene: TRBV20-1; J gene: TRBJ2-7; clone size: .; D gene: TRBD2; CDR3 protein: CSARGLAESYEQYF; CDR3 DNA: TGCAGTGCTAGGGGGCTAGCGGAATCCTACGAGCAGTACTTC
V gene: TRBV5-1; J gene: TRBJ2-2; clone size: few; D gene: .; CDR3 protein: CASSLASGKVGELFF; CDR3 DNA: TGCGCCAGCAGCTTGGCTTCAGGGAAAGTCGGGGAGCTGTTTTTT
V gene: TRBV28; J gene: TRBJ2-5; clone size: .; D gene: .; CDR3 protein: CASSPPRFQETQYF; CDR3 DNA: TGTGCCAGCAGCCCCCCTAGGTTCCAAGAGACCCAGTACTTC
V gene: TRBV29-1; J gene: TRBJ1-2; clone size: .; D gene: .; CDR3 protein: CSVARPSSDYGYTF; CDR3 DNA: TGCAGCGTTGCGAGACCATCCTCGGACTATGGCTACACCTTC
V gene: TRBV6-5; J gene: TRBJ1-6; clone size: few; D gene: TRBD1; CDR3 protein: CASSYTQQGARSPLHF; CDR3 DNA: TGTGCCAGCAGTTACACCCAACAGGGGGCCAGATCACCCCTCCACTTT
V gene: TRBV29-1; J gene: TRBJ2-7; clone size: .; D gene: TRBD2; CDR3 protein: CSVGIVAGEGGEQYF; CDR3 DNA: TGCAGCGTTGGGATCGTAGCGGGAGAGGGAGGCGAGCAGTACTTC
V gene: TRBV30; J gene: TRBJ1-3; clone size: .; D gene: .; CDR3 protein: CAWSPNSGNTIYF; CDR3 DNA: TGTGCCTGGAGCCCAAACTCTGGAAACACCATATATTTT
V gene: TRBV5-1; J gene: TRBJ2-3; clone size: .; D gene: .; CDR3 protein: CASSFRTPDTQYF; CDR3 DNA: TGCGCCAGCAGCTTTCGGACTCCAGATACGCAGTATTTT
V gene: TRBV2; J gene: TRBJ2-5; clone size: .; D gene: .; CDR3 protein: CASSVLGGLGETQYF; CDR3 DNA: TGTGCCAGCAGTGTCTTGGGCGGTCTGGGAGAGACCCAGTACTTC
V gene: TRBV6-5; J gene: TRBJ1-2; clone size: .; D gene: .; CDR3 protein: CASSYSAGSYAGYTF; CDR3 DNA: TGTGCCAGCAGTTACTCAGCAGGGAGCTATGCTGGCTACACCTTC
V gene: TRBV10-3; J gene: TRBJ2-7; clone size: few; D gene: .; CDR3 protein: CAIRPDTNAGEQYF; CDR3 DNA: TGTGCCATCAGGCCGGACACAAATGCGGGCGAGCAGTACTTC
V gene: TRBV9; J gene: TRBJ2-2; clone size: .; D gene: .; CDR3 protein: CASSQLNTGELFF; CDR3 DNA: TGTGCCAGCAGTCAACTGAACACCGGGGAGCTGTTTTTT
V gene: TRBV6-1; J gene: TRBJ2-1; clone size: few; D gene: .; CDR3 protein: CASTGTYNTNEQFF; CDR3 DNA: TGTGCCAGCACTGGGACTTATAATACCAATGAGCAGTTCTTC
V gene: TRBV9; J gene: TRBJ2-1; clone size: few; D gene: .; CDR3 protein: CASSVETSYRDEQFF; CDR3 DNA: TGTGCCAGCAGCGTAGAGACTTCGTATAGAGATGAGCAGTTCTTC
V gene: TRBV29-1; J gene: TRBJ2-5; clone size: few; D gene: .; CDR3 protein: CSVRRAGETQYF; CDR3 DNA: TGCAGCGTTCGAAGGGCCGGAGAGACCCAGTACTTC
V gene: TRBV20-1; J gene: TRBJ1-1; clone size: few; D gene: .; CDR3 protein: CSARAPGRNTEAFF; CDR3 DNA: TGCAGTGCTAGAGCCCCAGGTCGGAACACTGAAGCTTTCTTT
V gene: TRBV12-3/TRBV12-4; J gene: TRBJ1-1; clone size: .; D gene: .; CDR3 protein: CASSLVNVLGVMNTEAFF; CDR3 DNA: TGTGCCAGCAGTTTAGTTAATGTTCTGGGGGTCATGAACACTGAAGCTTTCTTT
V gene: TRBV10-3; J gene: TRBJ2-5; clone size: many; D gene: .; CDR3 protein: CAISESRSQETQYF; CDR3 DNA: TGTGCCATCAGTGAGTCCCGGAGCCAAGAGACCCAGTACTTC
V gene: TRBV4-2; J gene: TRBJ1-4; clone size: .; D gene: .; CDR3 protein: CASSQNGVGKLFF; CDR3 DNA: TGTGCCAGCAGCCAGAACGGGGTTGGAAAACTGTTTTTT
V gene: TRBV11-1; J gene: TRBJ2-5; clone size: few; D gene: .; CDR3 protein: CASSDHPRGLYQETQYF; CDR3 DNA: TGTGCCAGCAGCGACCACCCTAGAGGACTTTACCAAGAGACCCAGTACTTC